This T cell receptor beta chain was sequenced for a study of blood T cell repertoires in COVID-19. This clone came up once. The table came from immunoSEQ multiplex PCR; TCRdb's copy has only in-frame clones and leaves some out. Seen here are some 140,000 clones, roughly 80% observed once, and the top ten hold roughly 1.7%. The germline V and J ends were trimmed by 4 bases and 2 bases, with 12 bases remaining between them. Germline loops: CDR1 SGHNT, CDR2 YYREEE (reference sequence). The CDR3 runs 14 residues. V usage is TRBV5-4 and J usage is TRBJ1-1; D uncertain. The sequenced sample was peripheral blood. The origin of this receptor is a man aged 80 or over with acute or convalescent COVID-19. CDR3 sequence: CASSLALSNTEAFF. DNA of the CDR3: TGTGCCAGCAGCCTGGCCCTCAGTAACACTGAAGCTTTCTTT.